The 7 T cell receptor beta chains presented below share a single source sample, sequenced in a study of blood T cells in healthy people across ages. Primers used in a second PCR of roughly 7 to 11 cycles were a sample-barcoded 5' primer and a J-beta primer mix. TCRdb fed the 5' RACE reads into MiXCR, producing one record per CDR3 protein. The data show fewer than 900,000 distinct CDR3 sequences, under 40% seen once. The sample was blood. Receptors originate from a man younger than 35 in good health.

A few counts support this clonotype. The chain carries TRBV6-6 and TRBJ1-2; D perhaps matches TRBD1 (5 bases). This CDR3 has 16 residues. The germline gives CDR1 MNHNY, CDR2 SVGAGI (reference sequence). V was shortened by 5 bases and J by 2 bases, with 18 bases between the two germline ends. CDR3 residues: CASSHGRGRENYGYTF. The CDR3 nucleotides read TGTGCCAGCAGTCACGGGAGGGGCAGGGAAAACTATGGCTACACCTTC.

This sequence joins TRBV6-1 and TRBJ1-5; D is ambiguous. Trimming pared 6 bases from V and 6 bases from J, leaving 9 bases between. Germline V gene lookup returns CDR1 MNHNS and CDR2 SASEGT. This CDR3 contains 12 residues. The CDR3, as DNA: TGTGCCAGCAGGGATTCTGGTCAGCCCCAGCATTTT. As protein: CASRDSGQPQHF.

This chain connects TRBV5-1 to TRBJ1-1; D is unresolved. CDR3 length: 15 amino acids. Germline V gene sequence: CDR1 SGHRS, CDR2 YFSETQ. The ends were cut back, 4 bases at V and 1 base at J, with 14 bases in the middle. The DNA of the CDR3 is TGCGCCAGCAGCGCCGGGGTTAGGAGGAACACTGAAGCTTTCTTT. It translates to CASSAGVRRNTEAFF. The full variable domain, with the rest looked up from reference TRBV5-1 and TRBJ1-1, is KAGVTQTPRYLIKTRGQQVTLSCSPISGHRSVSWYQQTPGQGLQFLFEYFSETQRNKGNFPGRFSGRQFSNSRSEMNVSTLELGDSALYLCASSAGVRRNTEAFFGQGTRLTVV.

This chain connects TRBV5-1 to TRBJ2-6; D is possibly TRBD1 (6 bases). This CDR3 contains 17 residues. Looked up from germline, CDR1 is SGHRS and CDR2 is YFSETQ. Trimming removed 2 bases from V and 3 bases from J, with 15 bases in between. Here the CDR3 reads CASSLRTALNGANVLTF. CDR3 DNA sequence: TGCGCCAGCAGCTTACGGACAGCGCTAAATGGGGCCAACGTCCTGACTTTC.

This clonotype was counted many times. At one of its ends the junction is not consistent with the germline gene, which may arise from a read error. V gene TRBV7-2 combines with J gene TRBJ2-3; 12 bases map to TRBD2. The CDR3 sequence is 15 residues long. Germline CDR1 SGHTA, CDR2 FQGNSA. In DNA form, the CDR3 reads TGTGCCAGCAGCCTAGCGGGGGGGCGCACAGATACGCAGTATTTT. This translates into CASSLAGGRTDTQYF.

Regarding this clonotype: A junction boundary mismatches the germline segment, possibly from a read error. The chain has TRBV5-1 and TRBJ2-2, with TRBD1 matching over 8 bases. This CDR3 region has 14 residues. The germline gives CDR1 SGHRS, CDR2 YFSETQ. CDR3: CASSPGQATGEPFF. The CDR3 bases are TGCGCCAGCAGCCCGGGACAGGCCACCGGGGAGCCGTTTTTT. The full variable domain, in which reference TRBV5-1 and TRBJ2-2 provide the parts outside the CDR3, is KAGVTQTPRYLIKTRGQQVTLSCSPISGHRSVSWYQQTPGQGLQFLFEYFSETQRNKGNFPGRFSGRQFSNSRSEMNVSTLELGDSALYLCASSPGQATGEPFFGEGSRLTVL.

The CDR3 DNA reads TGCAGCGACCGGGACACCAGGACGTTTAATGAGCAGTACTTC. Translating it yields CSDRDTRTFNEQYF. V usage is TRBV29-1 and J usage is TRBJ2-1; maybe TRBD1 (6 bases). The J call is in doubt because the DNA end fits TRBJ2-7 better. This CDR3 has 14 residues. CDR1 SQVTM and CDR2 ANQGSEA come from the germline V gene.